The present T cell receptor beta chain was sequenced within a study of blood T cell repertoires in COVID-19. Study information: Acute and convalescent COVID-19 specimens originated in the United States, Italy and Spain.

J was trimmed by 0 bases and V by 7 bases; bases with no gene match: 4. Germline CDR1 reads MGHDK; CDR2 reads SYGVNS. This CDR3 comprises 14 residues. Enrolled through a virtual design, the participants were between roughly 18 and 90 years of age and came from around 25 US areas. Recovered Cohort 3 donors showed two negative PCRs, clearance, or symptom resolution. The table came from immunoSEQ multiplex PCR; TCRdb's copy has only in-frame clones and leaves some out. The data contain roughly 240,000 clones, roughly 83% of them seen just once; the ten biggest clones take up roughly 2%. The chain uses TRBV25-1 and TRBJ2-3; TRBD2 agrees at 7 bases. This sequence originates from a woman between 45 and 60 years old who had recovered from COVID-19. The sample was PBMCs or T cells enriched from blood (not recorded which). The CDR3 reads CASTSGSSTDTQYF. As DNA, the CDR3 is TGTGCCAGCACTAGCGGATCTAGCACAGATACGCAGTATTTT.